These 14 T cell receptor beta chains were all obtained from the same sample, sequenced in a study of control samples from healthy donors and cancer patients (dated by TCRdb to the early 2020s). Libraries came from the immunoSEQ multiplex PCR assay. The clones in this table, taken by TCRdb from immuneACCESS, are in-frame only. Not every clone is retained; where verified, under half of the shortfall comes from an unresolved V gene, and the cause of the rest is unknown. Counted in this sample were roughly 150,000 clones; 88% of them appeared once. The ten biggest clones cover 1.7% of the sample. Sequenced: blood. The receptors derive from a man younger than 35 in good health.

This clone was seen a handful of times. The chain recombines TRBV10-2 with TRBJ2-1; no definite D call. V dropped 0 bases and J dropped 6 bases, with 3 bases sitting between them. Germline V lookup: CDR1 WSHSY, CDR2 SAAADI. The CDR3 length is 12 residues. Here the CDR3 DNA reads TGCGCCAGCAGTGAGTCGGGCAATGAGCAGTTCTTC. Amino acid sequence: CASSESGNEQFF.

J is TRBJ2-1 and V is TRBV6-1; the D is unclear. The length of the CDR3 is 12 residues. The germline CDR1 and CDR2 sequences are MNHNS and SASEGT. V was cut by 0 bases and J by 12 bases, with 9 bases left in between. The CDR3 DNA is TGTGCCAGCAGTGAAGCCAGCCGAGGGCAGTTCTTC. Translation gives CASSEASRGQFF.

V and J are TRBV28 and TRBJ1-1, with TRBD1 matching over 9 bases. The ends lost 4 bases at V and 0 bases at J; junction bases unmatched: 6. CDR3 length: 16 amino acids. Germline-derived CDR1 and CDR2 are MDHEN and SYDVKM. The CDR3 loop reads CASSSPGTGMNTEAFF. For the CDR3, the DNA is TGTGCCAGCAGTTCCCCCGGGACAGGGATGAACACTGAAGCTTTCTTT.

The gene calls are TRBV5-5 and TRBJ1-5, with D tentatively TRBD1 (6 bases). Deletions cut 0 bases from V and 6 bases from J, with 19 bases between. The CDR3 loop spans 17 amino acids. CDR1 and CDR2 (germline): SGHKS, YYEKEE (reference sequence). As DNA, the CDR3 is TGTGCCAGCAGCTTGGGCCCCCACCAACAGGGAGGTCAGCCCCAGCATTTT. Translating it yields CASSLGPHQQGGQPQHF.

The rearrangement uses TRBV6-5 and TRBJ2-5; possible D gene TRBD1, 6 bases. Trimming took 10 bases from V and 2 from J, leaving 11 bases between them. This CDR3 contains 12 residues. Germline CDR1 reads MNHEY; CDR2 reads SVGAGI. CDR3 DNA sequence: TGTGCCACCCTAGGGGGACAAGAGACCCAGTACTTC. It is translated as CATLGGQETQYF.

CDR3 DNA: TGTGCCAGCAGTTTAGTCCCAGGGGGCTACGAGCAGTACTTC. Protein sequence: CASSLVPGGYEQYF. This chain links TRBV28 with TRBJ2-7, with TRBD1 matching 7 bases. The J segment lost 3 bases and the V segment lost 2 bases, leaving 4 bases of the junction unmatched. Germline V gene lookup returns CDR1 MDHEN and CDR2 SYDVKM. This CDR3 region has 14 residues.

The chain links TRBV19 to TRBJ1-6; no definite D call. V was trimmed by 9 bases and J by 6 bases, leaving 18 bases between them. Germline V gene data show CDR1 as LNHDA and CDR2 as SQIVND (reference sequence). The CDR3 runs to 15 residues. As DNA, the CDR3 is TGTGCCAGCTCTCCACTGGGGTTGGGTAATTCACCCCTCCACTTT. Its translation is CASSPLGLGNSPLHF.

The CDR3 protein is CASSSRQELTGELFF. DNA for the CDR3: TGTGCCAGCAGCTCACGACAGGAGCTTACCGGGGAGCTGTTTTTT. V gene TRBV5-5 combines with J gene TRBJ2-2, with a weak D call TRBD1 (6 bases). This CDR3 is built from 15 residues. The V end was cut by 3 bases, the J end by 5 bases, with 14 bases between. CDR1 is SGHKS, CDR2 YYEKEE, per germline (reference sequence). The variable domain in full, with the rest retrieved from reference TRBV5-5 and TRBJ2-2, is DAGVTQSPTHLIKTRGQQVTLRCSPISGHKSVSWYQQVLGQGPQFIFQYYEKEERGRGNFPDRFSARQFPNYSSELNVNALLLGDSALYLCASSSRQELTGELFFGEGSRLTVL.

The rearrangement joins TRBV4-2 to TRBJ2-5, with 10 bases lining up with TRBD2. Germline V gives CDR1 LGHNA, CDR2 YNFKEQ. CDR3 length: 17 amino acids. Unmatched junction bases numbered 9, after V lost 0 bases and J lost 5 bases. CDR3: CASSQDGGAGGRETQYF. In DNA, the CDR3 is TGTGCCAGCAGCCAAGATGGGGGAGCGGGGGGGCGTGAGACCCAGTACTTC.

The chain uses TRBV6-1 and TRBJ1-2, with no clear D. Trimming stripped 0 bases from V and 3 bases from J, with 11 bases between. Germline V gene sequence: CDR1 MNHNS, CDR2 SASEGT. The CDR3 covers 15 residues. The CDR3 DNA reads TGTGCCAGCAGTGAAGCGTACGGACGGGACTATGGCTACACCTTC. Translation: CASSEAYGRDYGYTF.

The chain recombines TRBV4-1 with TRBJ1-2, with 7 bases identical to TRBD1. This CDR3 comprises 17 residues. After removal of 4 bases from V and 4 bases from J, the junction contained 15 bases not matched to a gene. CDR1 MGHRA and CDR2 YSYEKL come from the germline V gene. CDR3 region: CASSRSWAEGAVYGYTF. The CDR3, as DNA: TGCGCCAGCAGCCGATCCTGGGCGGAGGGGGCTGTCTATGGCTACACCTTC.

V gene TRBV30 combines with J gene TRBJ2-3, with D tentatively TRBD1 or TRBD2 (5 bases each). The V and J ends lost 2 bases and 9 bases respectively, with 12 bases between them. This CDR3 is built from 12 residues. The germline V gene has CDR1 GTSNPN and CDR2 SVGIG (reference sequence). CDR3 residues: CAWSFGRDTQYF. The CDR3 nucleotides are TGTGCCTGGAGTTTCGGCAGGGACACGCAGTATTTT. The variable domain in full, with the rest retrieved from reference TRBV30 and TRBJ2-3, is SQTIHQWPATLVQPVGSPLSLECTVEGTSNPNLYWYRQAAGRGLQLLFYSVGIGQISSEVPQNLSASRPQDRQFILSSKKLLLSDSGFYLCAWSFGRDTQYFGPGTRLTVL.

The rearrangement uses TRBV19 and TRBJ1-1; unclear D gene. The CDR3 has 13 residues. Germline V gene lookup returns CDR1 LNHDA and CDR2 SQIVND (reference sequence). V was clipped by 2 bases and J by 6 bases, with 10 bases between them. The DNA of the CDR3 is TGTGCCAGTAGTATAACCCCGAATGCTGAAGCTTTCTTT. Translating gives CASSITPNAEAFF.

This clone came up a few times. This sequence joins TRBV5-4 and TRBJ1-2, with a weak D call TRBD1 (5 bases). V was shortened by 4 bases and J by 7 bases, with 20 bases between the two germline ends. The CDR3 sequence is 15 residues long. Per the germline V gene, CDR1 is SGHNT and CDR2 is YYREEE (reference sequence). This CDR3 reads CASSGGPGERAGYTF. CDR3 coding DNA: TGTGCCAGCAGCGGGGGACCCGGGGAGAGAGCTGGCTACACCTTC.